These 10 T cell receptor beta chains originate from one sample sequenced in a study of cytomegalovirus exposure and HLA in healthy donors. The PCR used 60 Vbeta and 13 Jbeta primers. TCRdb keeps only in-frame clones here, not all; method: immunoSEQ multiplex PCR. Of about 110,000 clones in the sample, 13% to 15% were seen once. Sequenced material: PBMCs. These receptor sequences come from a female donor in good health and CMV-seronegative.

The chain uses TRBV2 and TRBJ2-7, with D maybe TRBD1 (6 bases). CDR1 is SNHLY and CDR2 is FYNNEI in the germline V gene. This CDR3 comprises 12 residues. Trimming pared 8 bases from V and 2 bases from J, leaving 10 bases between. The CDR3 loop reads CASRDTAYEQYF. In DNA, the CDR3 is TGTGCCAGCCGGGACACGGCCTACGAGCAGTACTTC.

This clone appeared a few times. The rearrangement links TRBV27 to TRBJ2-2; D is unclear. V was pared by 4 bases and J by 4 bases, with 13 bases between. The CDR3 spans 15 residues. Looked up from germline, CDR1 is MNHEY and CDR2 is SMNVEV (reference sequence). The CDR3 loop is CASSSPYQATGELFF. CDR3 bases: TGTGCCAGCAGTTCCCCGTATCAAGCCACCGGGGAGCTGTTTTTT.

V usage is TRBV5-8 and J usage is TRBJ2-7; TRBD1 matches 9 bases. The V segment lost 4 bases and the J segment 3 bases; nucleotides outside the gene matches: 8. Germline V gene data show CDR1 as SGHTS and CDR2 as YDEGEE. The CDR3 is made up of 15 amino acids. CDR3 loop: CASSINRGRVYEQYF. CDR3 nucleotides: TGTGCCAGCAGCATAAACAGGGGGCGCGTCTACGAGCAGTACTTC.

The V and J genes are TRBV4-3 and TRBJ2-3, with a weak D call TRBD2 (5 bases). Germline loops: CDR1 LGHNA, CDR2 YSLEER. V lost 0 bases and J lost 1, with 14 bases in between. The CDR3 totals 17 residues. Here the CDR3 reads CASSQDWAGGGTDTQYF. The CDR3 DNA reads TGCGCCAGCAGCCAAGATTGGGCGGGTGGTGGCACAGATACGCAGTATTTT.

The chain recombines TRBV6-5 with TRBJ1-5; D is ambiguous. The CDR3 runs to 14 residues. The V end lost 10 bases, the J end lost 0 bases, and 13 bases lay between the germline ends. From germline, CDR1 is MNHEY and CDR2 SVGAGI. This chain's CDR3 is CATRGSYSNQPQHF. The CDR3 DNA sequence: TGTGCCACCCGGGGAAGTTATAGCAATCAGCCCCAGCATTTT.

The rearrangement joins TRBV7-9 to TRBJ2-1; TRBD2 is a possible D gene (6 bases). Trimming cost V 2 bases and J 0 bases, with 14 bases left between them. This CDR3 is 17 amino acids long. Germline assignment: CDR1 SEHNR and CDR2 FQNEAQ (reference sequence). CDR3 coding DNA: TGTGCCAGCAGCTTAAGAGCGGGTCTGAGCTCCTACAATGAGCAGTTCTTC. Protein: CASSLRAGLSSYNEQFF.

The chain has TRBV11-2 and TRBJ2-7, with TRBD1 matching over 7 bases. The CDR3 contains 16 residues. CDR1 is SGHAT, CDR2 FQNNGV, per germline. V shed 5 bases, J shed 0 bases, and the junction held 10 bases outside the gene matches. The CDR3 loop reads CASSKSGTVSSYEQYF. CDR3 coding DNA: TGTGCCAGCAGCAAATCGGGGACAGTAAGCTCCTACGAGCAGTACTTC.

V is TRBV6-6 and J is TRBJ1-6, with a weak D call TRBD1 (5 bases). V was shortened by 6 bases and J by 7 bases, with 16 bases between the two germline ends. The CDR3 covers 15 residues. CDR1 is MNHNY and CDR2 is SVGAGI in the germline V gene (reference sequence). The DNA of the CDR3 is TGTGCCAGCAGAACCTCAGGGAGGGACAATTCACCCCTCCACTTT. It is translated as CASRTSGRDNSPLHF.

This clone appeared a few times. CDR3 in amino acids: CASSGGGQPQHF. The CDR3 DNA reads as TGTGCCAGCAGCGGGGGGGGTCAGCCCCAGCATTTT. The chain uses TRBV5-8 and TRBJ1-5, with D maybe TRBD1 (5 bases). The CDR3 sequence is 12 residues long. In germline, CDR1 is SGHTS, CDR2 YDEGEE. The V end was cut by 4 bases, the J end by 6 bases, with 8 bases between. The whole variable domain, remainder taken from reference TRBV5-8 and TRBJ1-5, is EAGVTQSPTHLIKTRGQQATLRCSPISGHTSVYWYQQALGLGLQFLLWYDEGEERNRGNFPPRFSGRQFPNYSSELNVNALELEDSALYLCASSGGGQPQHFGDGTRLSIL.

The chain couples TRBV4-1 to TRBJ2-4, with TRBD1 matching 9 bases. The CDR3 loop spans 18 amino acids. Germline V gene lookup returns CDR1 MGHRA and CDR2 YSYEKL. V lost 2 bases and J lost 7; bases outside the gene matches: 15. CDR3 sequence: CASSQRTGAFEAINIQYF. As DNA, the CDR3 is TGCGCCAGCAGCCAAAGGACAGGGGCCTTTGAGGCAATTAACATTCAGTACTTC.